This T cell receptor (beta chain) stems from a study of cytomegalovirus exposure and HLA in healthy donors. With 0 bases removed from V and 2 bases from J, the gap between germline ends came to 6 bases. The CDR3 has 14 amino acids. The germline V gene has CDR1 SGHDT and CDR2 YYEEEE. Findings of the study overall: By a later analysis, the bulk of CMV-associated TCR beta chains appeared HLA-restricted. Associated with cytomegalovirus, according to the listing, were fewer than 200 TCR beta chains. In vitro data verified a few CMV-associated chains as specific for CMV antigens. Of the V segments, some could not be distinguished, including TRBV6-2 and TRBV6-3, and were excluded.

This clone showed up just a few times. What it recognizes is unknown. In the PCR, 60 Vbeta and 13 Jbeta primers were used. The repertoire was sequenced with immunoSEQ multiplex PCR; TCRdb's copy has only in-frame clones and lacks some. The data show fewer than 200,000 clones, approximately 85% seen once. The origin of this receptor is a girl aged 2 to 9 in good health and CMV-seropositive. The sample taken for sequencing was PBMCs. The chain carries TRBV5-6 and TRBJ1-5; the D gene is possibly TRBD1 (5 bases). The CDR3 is CASSLVGGNQPQHF. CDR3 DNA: TGTGCCAGCAGCTTGGTAGGGGGCAATCAGCCCCAGCATTTT.